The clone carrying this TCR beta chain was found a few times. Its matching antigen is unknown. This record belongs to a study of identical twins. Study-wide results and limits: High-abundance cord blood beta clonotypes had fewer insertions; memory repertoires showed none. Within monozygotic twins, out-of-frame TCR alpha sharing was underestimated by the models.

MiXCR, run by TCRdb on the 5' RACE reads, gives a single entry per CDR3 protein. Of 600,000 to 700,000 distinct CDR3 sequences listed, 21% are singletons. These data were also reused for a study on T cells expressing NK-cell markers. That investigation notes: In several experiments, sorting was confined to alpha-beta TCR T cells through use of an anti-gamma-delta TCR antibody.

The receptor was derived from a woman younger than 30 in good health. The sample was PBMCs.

The CDR3 spells CASSLRLPIEQYF. As DNA, the CDR3 is TGTGCCAGCAGTTTAAGATTGCCTATCGAGCAGTACTTC. The V and J genes are TRBV12-3 or TRBV12-4 and TRBJ2-7; D not resolved. CDR3 length: 13 residues. Trimming shortened V by 2 bases and J by 6 bases, and 11 bases separated the two germline ends.